Described below is a single TCR beta chain sequence and its context. The clone's antigen remains unknown. No much larger clone is present one base from it, and per-base qualities are unavailable. This record comes from a study of early T cells in non-severe SARS-CoV-2 infection (dated by TCRdb to the early 2020s). Context from the whole study: Because TCR sequencing was done on bulk RNA from unsorted whole blood, the alpha and beta chains could not be paired. General study outcomes and caveats: VDJdb matching was skewed toward anti-spike CD8 responses, so virus-specific expansions were likely underestimated and private and CD4 specificities were missed.

Based on the germline V gene, the CDR1 and CDR2 sequences are SQVTM and ANQGSEA. V gives up 5 bases and J gives up 3 bases, and the segment between their germline ends measures 7 bases. The CDR3 runs 11 amino acids, cysteine and phenylalanine included. Only the CDR3 part of the read is kept: 33 bases, read in frame from the first base. The library was made by 5' RACE. The sequencer was a NextSeq 500. The TCR library protocol attached unique molecular identifiers to individual cDNA molecules to correct for sequencing error and PCR bias. Both TCR alpha and beta chains were sequenced, and tight co-correlation was observed between alpha and beta sequence abundances in each sample. Per the source publication's procedure: V gene, J gene and CDR3 annotation of TCR sequences was performed with Decombinator V4. Expanded TCRs were defined as changing significantly between any two time points under a Poisson model with p below 0.0001. TCR abundances were normalised to the total number of TCRs sequenced in each sample and reported as counts per million. MAIT TCRs were defined by TRAV1-2 paired with TRAJ12, TRAJ20 or TRAJ33, and iNKT TCRs by TRAV10 paired with TRAJ18. VDJdb, accessed 1 November 2021, was searched for CMV, EBV and SARS-CoV-2 annotated TCRs, with TCRs annotated for multiple antigens excluded. TCRdb ran its own pipeline on the public reads, namely fastp trimming at Q25 and MiXCR clone calling, and kept in-frame beta chains. CDR3 protein sequences are deduplicated, and each keeps its most common genes and DNA. Clone size and V and J calls follow TCRdb, not the original study. The sample contains approximately 100,000 distinct CDR3 sequences, around a sixth of them found a single time. Clones ranked in the top ten supply over 0.95% of the sample.

A case-control design nested within a healthcare worker cohort in London, UK, was used, with weekly nasopharyngeal swab PCR tests and blood sampling performed. Healthcare workers were enrolled in the week of the UK lockdown, from 23 to 31 March 2020, and were followed every week for up to about 16 weeks. The V and J genes are TRBV29-1 and TRBJ2-5; TRBD1 is possibly the D segment (6 matching bases). The receptor was derived from an adult who was a healthcare worker with PCR-confirmed SARS-CoV-2 infection or an uninfected control (not recorded which). Material for sequencing was whole blood. The nucleotides are TGCAGCGTTTACAGGGAAGAGACCCAGTACTTC. This yields the protein CSVYREETQYF. The full variable domain, completed from the reference TRBV29-1 and TRBJ2-5 proteins outside the CDR3, reads SAVISQKPSRDICQRGTSLTIQCQVDSQVTMMFWYRQQPGQSLTLIATANQGSEATYESGFVIDKFPISRPNLTFSTLTVSNMSPEDSSIYLCSVYREETQYFGPGTRLLVL.